A single TCR beta chain is shown here with its context. Its antigen is unknown. This entry comes from a study of OX40 agonist ivuxolimab in advanced cancers. Across the whole study: Treatment of patients was with ivuxolimab, an agonistic anti-OX40 (CD134) antibody.

Sequencing was performed with immunoSEQ multiplex PCR; in TCRdb, only in-frame clones are kept and a portion is missing. The repertoire holds approximately 63,000 clones, around 86% seen once, with about 1.2% in the top ten. The CDR3 covers 14 residues. Germline V gene data show CDR1 as SGHNT and CDR2 as YYREEE (reference sequence). Trimming removed 0 bases at V and 3 bases at J, with 9 bases between. General study points: CD8+ T cells showed, on average, more clonal expansion than CD4+ cells. The authors also found low normalized T-cell clonal expansion in some nonresponders. At doses 0.1 to 3.0 mg/kg, CD4+ and CD8+ clones expanded.

This chain connects TRBV5-4 to TRBJ2-5, with a weak D call TRBD1 (6 bases). The TCR was taken from an adult with an advanced solid tumor such as melanoma, head and neck, liver or kidney cancer. The specimen was CD4+ or CD8+ T cells sorted from blood, collected in a trial of the OX40 agonist ivuxolimab. CDR3 in amino acids: CASSLDYREETQYF. CDR3 nucleotides: TGTGCCAGCAGCTTGGATTACAGGGAAGAGACCCAGTACTTC.